This T cell receptor beta chain was profiled in a study of blood T cell repertoires in COVID-19 (dated by TCRdb to 2019 to 2021). Notes on the research overall: The collaborator samples originated in the United States, Italy and Spain and spanned the acute and convalescent phases of COVID-19. Subjects who had been exposed to COVID-19, were actively infected with it, or had recovered from it provided the deeply sampled blood TCRbeta repertoires that made up the dataset. The repertoires were released in a freely available public database meant as a resource for research on the immune response to SARS-CoV-2. The prospective study material was composed of cDNA or gDNA derived from T cells, B-cell-depleted T cells, or PBMCs. Nearly every sample came with metadata listing a de-identified subject ID, COVID-19 status, age in years and sex. The samples were drawn from two sources: the first 160 participants of the ongoing ImmuneRACE study, and about 1,300 subjects contributed by 6 global collaborators. HLA class I and class II types, where available, came from metadata supplied by the sample provider rather than from assay-based typing.

Participants in the prospective study were enrolled through a virtual design, were aged roughly 18 to 100 years, and lived in 24 United States geographic areas. In the prospective study, participants were assigned to cohorts based on the clinical history participants reported in a screening survey and a study questionnaire. Recovered participants in ImmuneRACE Cohort 3 were defined by two consecutive negative NP/OP PCR tests, clearance by a healthcare professional, or resolution of symptoms. In the prospective study, whole blood, serum and a nasopharyngeal or oropharyngeal swab were collected from each participant by mobile phlebotomists. Over a roughly 2-month period, participants in the prospective study had the option of providing additional blood draws and questionnaires. Blood samples from the prospective study were shipped frozen or at room temperature prior to DNA extraction. As regards this clone: Its cognate antigen has yet to be identified. There are no base qualities to consult, and no much larger clone falls within one base.

From cysteine to phenylalanine, the CDR3 is 17 amino acids long. The retained sequence is limited to the CDR3, 51 bases, with the frame set at the first base. The V and J ends are trimmed by 7 bases and 2 bases, leaving 22 bases between them. Based on the germline V gene, the CDR1 and CDR2 sequences are ENHRY and SYGVKD. TCRbeta CDR3 regions were amplified from genomic DNA by means of the immunoSEQ Assay, a bias-controlled multiplex PCR. The study's own analysis went as follows. Nucleated cell counts per sample were estimated from amplification of reference gene primers within the assay. To quantify the absolute abundance of each unique TCRbeta CDR3 rearrangement, sequence reads were collapsed and filtered. For each sample, productive Simpson clonality was calculated by taking the square root of Simpson's diversity index across productive rearrangements. Held by TCRdb, this immuneACCESS table contains in-frame sequences only and omits some clones. Under half of the omission traces to an unresolved V gene where checked; the cause of the rest is unknown. V and J calls plus clone size are reproduced from that table; the DNA served to infer D and trimming. This sample gives about 310,000 clones in total; about 88% of them show up just once. The ten largest clones represent roughly 8.9% of the sample.

General study outcomes and caveats: Clinical and demographic metadata were provided uncurated, with the amount varying by source and participant.

Rearrangement joined TRBV10-3 to TRBJ2-3; the D gene is perhaps TRBD1, on 6 matching bases. The receptor's source is a woman in her 40s who had recovered from COVID-19. The sample consisted of PBMCs or T cells enriched from blood (not recorded which). The CDR3 reads CAITYRLQGKDTDTQYF. The DNA is TGTGCCATCACTTATCGTTTACAGGGAAAAGACACAGATACGCAGTATTTT.